This T cell receptor (beta chain) appears in the sequencing data of a study of neurological immune-mediated disorders. General observations from the study: The absence of any CDR3 amino acid sequence shared by expanded clones across subjects suggests that repertoires were private in all groups.

Via MiXCR, TCRdb re-called the 5' RACE reads, giving one row per CDR3 protein. This sample has 18,000 or so distinct CDR3 sequences; about 10% occur once, and the top ten carry around 28%. Maryland, USA blood bank volunteers served as healthy controls. The sorted libraries took some 1.1 million CD4+ or CD8+ T cells. This clonotype was counted many times. Its antigen remains unknown. CDR1 ENHRY and CDR2 SYGVKD come from the germline V gene. Deletions cut 3 bases from V and 0 bases from J, with 14 bases between. The CDR3 is 16 amino acids. Source material: CD8+ T cells from blood. The gene calls are TRBV10-3 and TRBJ1-2; maybe TRBD1 (5 bases). The source of this sequence is a woman aged 50 to 60 in good health. CDR3 amino acids: CAISDPGDPPNYGYTF. CDR3 sequence (DNA): TGTGCCATCAGTGATCCGGGGGACCCACCTAACTATGGCTACACCTTC.